These T cell receptor beta chains were read from a single sample in a study of T cells during gluten challenge in celiac disease. TCRdb ran MiXCR on the single-cell sequencing reads and lists one entry per CDR3 protein. The profile covers approximately 110 distinct CDR3 sequences, with roughly 50% appearing a single time and over 65% taken by the ten largest. The source was gluten-specific CD4+ T cells sorted from blood using tetramers, collected at baseline or on day 6, 14 or 28 of gluten challenge (not recorded which). These TCRs come from a female donor with celiac disease. Both conserved end residues are part of each CDR3. A D gene is named only where the DNA matches it firmly.

J: TRBJ2-1; V: TRBV29-1; D: NA; CDR3: CSVWAGTYNEQFF; DNA: TGCAGCGTTTGGGCGGGGACCTACAATGAGCAGTTCTTC